The clone carrying this T cell receptor beta chain was seen many times. The CDR3 extends over 14 amino acids. Germline V gives CDR1 LNHNV, CDR2 YYDKDF (reference sequence). V was cut by 3 bases and J by 2 bases, with 9 bases left in between. These data are taken from a study of neurological immune-mediated disorders. As to time point: longitudinal time-point 3. The making of cDNA relied on 5'RACE with 10-nucleotide random UMIs. TCRdb re-derived calls from the 5' RACE reads in MiXCR, one entry per CDR3 protein. The profile shows approximately 47,000 distinct CDR3 sequences, approximately 11% of them singletons.

Material for sequencing was PBMCs. This sequence originates from a male donor with HTLV-1-associated myelopathy (HAM/TSP). The genes are TRBV15 and TRBJ2-3; the D gene is possibly TRBD2 (7 bases). The CDR3 loop reads CATSSGGPTDTQYF. In nucleotides, the CDR3 is TGTGCCACCAGCAGCGGGGGGCCCACAGATACGCAGTATTTT.